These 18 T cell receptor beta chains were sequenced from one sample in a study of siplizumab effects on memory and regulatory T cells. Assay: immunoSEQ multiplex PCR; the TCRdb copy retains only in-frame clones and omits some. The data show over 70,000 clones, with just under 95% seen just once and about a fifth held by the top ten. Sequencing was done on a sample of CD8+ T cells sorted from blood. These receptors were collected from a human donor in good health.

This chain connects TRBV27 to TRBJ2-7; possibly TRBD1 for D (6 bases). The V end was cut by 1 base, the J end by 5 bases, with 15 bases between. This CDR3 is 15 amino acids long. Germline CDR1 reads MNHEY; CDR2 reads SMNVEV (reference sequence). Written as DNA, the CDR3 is TGTGCCAGCAGTTTATTGGGGGATTGGGGGCACGAGCAGTACTTC. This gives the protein CASSLLGDWGHEQYF.

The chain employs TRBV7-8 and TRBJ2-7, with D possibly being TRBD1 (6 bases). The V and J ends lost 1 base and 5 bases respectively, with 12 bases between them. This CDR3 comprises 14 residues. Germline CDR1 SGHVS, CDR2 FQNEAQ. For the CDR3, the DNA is TGTGCCAGCAGCTTAGAAGTGGGGGCCGACGAGCAGTACTTC. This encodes CASSLEVGADEQYF.

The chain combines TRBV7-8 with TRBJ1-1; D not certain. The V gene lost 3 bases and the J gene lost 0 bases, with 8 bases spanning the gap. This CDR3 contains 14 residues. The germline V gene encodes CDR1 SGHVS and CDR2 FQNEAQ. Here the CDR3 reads CASSFLHLNTEAFF. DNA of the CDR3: TGTGCCAGCAGCTTTCTCCACCTGAACACTGAAGCTTTCTTT.

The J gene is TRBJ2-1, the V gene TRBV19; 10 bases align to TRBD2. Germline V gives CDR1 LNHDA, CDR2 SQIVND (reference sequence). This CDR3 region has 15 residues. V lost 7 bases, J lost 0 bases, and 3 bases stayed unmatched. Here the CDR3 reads CASIPSGSSYNEQFF. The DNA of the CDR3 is TGTGCCAGTATCCCTAGCGGGAGCTCCTACAATGAGCAGTTCTTC.

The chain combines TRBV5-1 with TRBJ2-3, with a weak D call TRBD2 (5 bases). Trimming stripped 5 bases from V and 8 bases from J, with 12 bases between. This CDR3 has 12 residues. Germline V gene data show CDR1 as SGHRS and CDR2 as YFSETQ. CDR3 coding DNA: TGCGCCAGCAGACACGAGGGCGGTACGCAGTATTTT. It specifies CASRHEGGTQYF.

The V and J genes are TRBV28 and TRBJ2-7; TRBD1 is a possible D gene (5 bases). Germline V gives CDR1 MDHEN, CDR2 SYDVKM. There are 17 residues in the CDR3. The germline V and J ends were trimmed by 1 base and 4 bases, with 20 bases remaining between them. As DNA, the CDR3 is TGTGCCAGCAGTTTATTTTCCAGGGAAGGTGGGCTGTACGAGCAGTACTTC. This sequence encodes CASSLFSREGGLYEQYF.

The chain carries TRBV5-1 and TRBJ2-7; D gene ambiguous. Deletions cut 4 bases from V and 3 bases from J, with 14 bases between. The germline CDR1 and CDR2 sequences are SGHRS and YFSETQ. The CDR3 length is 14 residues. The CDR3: CASSPDPEGYEQYF. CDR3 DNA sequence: TGCGCCAGCAGCCCCGATCCGGAAGGCTACGAGCAGTACTTC.

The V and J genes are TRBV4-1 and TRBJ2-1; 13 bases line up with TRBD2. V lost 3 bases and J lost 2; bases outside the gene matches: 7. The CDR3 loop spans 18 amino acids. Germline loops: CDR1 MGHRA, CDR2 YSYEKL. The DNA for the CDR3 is TGCGCCAGCAGCCACCTCGCCGGGACTAGCGGGACCTACAATGAGCAGTTCTTC. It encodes CASSHLAGTSGTYNEQFF.

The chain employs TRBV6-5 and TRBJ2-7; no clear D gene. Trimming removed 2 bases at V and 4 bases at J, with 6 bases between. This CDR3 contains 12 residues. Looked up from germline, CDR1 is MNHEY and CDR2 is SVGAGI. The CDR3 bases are TGTGCCAGCAGTTACGACGGTTACGAGCAGTACTTC. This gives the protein CASSYDGYEQYF.

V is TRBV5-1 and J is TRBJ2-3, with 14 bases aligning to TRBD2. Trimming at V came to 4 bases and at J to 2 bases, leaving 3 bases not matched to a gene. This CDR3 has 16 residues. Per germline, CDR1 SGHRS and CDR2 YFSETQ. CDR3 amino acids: CASSGTSGSDTDTQYF. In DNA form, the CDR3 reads TGCGCCAGCAGCGGGACTAGCGGGAGTGACACAGATACGCAGTATTTT. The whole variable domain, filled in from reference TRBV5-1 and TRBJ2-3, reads KAGVTQTPRYLIKTRGQQVTLSCSPISGHRSVSWYQQTPGQGLQFLFEYFSETQRNKGNFPGRFSGRQFSNSRSEMNVSTLELGDSALYLCASSGTSGSDTDTQYFGPGTRLTVL.

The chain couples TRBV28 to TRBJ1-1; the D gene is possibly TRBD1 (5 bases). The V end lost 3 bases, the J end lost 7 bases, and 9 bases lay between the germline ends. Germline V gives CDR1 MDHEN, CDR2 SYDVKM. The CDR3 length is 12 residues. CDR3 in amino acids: CASSLWGFEAFF. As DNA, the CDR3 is TGTGCCAGCAGTTTGTGGGGCTTTGAAGCTTTCTTT.

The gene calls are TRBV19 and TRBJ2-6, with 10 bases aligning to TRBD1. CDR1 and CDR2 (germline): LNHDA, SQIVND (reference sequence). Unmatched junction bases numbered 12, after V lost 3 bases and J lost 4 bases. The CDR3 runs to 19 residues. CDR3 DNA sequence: TGTGCCAGTAGTATGGTTCAAGGGACAGGGGAGTACGGGGCCAACGTCCTGACTTTC. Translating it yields CASSMVQGTGEYGANVLTF.

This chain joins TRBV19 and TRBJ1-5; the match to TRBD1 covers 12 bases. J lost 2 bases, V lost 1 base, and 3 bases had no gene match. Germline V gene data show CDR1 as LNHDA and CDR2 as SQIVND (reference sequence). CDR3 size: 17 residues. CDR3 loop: CASSIGGTGGGNQPQHF. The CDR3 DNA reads TGTGCCAGTAGTATAGGCGGGACAGGGGGCGGCAATCAGCCCCAGCATTTT.

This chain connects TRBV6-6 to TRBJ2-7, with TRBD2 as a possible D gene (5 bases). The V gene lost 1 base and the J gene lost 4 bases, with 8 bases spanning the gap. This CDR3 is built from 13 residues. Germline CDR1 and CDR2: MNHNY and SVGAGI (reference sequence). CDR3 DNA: TGTGCCAGCAGTTACTTTACGGGGTACGAGCAGTACTTC. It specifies CASSYFTGYEQYF.

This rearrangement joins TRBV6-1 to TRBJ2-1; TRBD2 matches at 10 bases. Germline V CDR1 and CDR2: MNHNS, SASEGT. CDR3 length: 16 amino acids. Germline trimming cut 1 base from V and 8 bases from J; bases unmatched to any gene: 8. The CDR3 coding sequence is TGTGCCAGCAGTGAAGAGGGGGCTAGCGGGAGAGATGAGCAGTTCTTC. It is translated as CASSEEGASGRDEQFF.

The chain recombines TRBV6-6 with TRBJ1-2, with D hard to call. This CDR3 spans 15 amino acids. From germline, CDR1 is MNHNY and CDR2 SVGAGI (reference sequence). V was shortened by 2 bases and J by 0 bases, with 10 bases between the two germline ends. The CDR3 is CASSYNQQPNYGYTF. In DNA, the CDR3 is TGTGCCAGCAGTTACAACCAACAGCCTAACTATGGCTACACCTTC.

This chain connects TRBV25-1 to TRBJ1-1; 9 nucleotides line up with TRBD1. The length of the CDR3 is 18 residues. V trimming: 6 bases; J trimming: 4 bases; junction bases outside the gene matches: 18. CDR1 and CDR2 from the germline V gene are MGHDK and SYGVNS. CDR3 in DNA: TGTGCCAGCAGGTTCATTCCGGGACAGGGAGATTGCGGCACTGAAGCTTTCTTT. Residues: CASRFIPGQGDCGTEAFF.

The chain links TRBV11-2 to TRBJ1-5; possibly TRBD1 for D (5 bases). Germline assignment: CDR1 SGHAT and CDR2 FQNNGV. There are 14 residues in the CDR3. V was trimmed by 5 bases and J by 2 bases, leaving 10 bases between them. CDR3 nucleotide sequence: TGTGCCAGCAGCCTCAGGGCAGGCAATCAGCCCCAGCATTTT. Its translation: CASSLRAGNQPQHF.